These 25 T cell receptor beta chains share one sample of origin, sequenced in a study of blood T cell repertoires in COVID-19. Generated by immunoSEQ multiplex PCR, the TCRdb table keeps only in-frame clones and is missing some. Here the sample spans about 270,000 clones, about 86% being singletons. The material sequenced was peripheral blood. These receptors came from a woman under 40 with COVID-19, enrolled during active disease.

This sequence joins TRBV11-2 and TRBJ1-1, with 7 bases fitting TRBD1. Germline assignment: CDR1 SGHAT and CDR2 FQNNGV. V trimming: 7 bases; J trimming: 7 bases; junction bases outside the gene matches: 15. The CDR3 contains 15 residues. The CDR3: CASTVRGRGGGEAFF. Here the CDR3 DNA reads TGTGCCAGCACAGTTAGGGGGCGGGGCGGTGGTGAAGCTTTCTTT. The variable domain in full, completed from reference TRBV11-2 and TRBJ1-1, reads EAGVAQSPRYKIIEKRQSVAFWCNPISGHATLYWYQQILGQGPKLLIQFQNNGVVDDSQLPKDRFSAERLKGVDSTLKIQPAKLEDSAVYLCASTVRGRGGGEAFFGQGTRLTVV.

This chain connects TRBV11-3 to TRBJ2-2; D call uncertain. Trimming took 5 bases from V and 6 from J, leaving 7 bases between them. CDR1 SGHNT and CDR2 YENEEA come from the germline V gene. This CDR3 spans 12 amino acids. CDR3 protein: CASSPLAGELFF. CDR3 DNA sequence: TGTGCCAGCAGCCCCCTTGCCGGGGAGCTGTTTTTT.

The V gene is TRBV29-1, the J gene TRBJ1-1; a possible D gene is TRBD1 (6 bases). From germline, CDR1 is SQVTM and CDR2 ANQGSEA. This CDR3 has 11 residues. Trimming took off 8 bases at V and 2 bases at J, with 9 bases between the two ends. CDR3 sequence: CSPDSNTEAFF. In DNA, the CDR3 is TGCAGCCCGGACAGCAACACTGAAGCTTTCTTT.

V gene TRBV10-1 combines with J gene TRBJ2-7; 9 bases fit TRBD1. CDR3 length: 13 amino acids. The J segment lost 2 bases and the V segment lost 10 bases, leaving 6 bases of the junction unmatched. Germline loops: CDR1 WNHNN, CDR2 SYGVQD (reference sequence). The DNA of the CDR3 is TGCGCCACCTCACAGGGGGCCACCTACGAGCAGTACTTC. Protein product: CATSQGATYEQYF.

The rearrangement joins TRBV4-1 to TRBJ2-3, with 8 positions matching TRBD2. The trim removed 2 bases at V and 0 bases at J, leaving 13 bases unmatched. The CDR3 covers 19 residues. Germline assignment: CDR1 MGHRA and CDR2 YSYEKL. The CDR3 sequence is CASSQRWVSGGSSTDTQYF. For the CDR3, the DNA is TGCGCCAGCAGCCAAAGGTGGGTCAGCGGGGGATCGAGCACAGATACGCAGTATTTT.

CDR3 amino acids: CASSFRQGAVGELFF. Here the CDR3 DNA reads TGCGCCAGCAGCTTCCGGCAGGGGGCAGTTGGGGAGCTGTTTTTT. This chain connects TRBV5-1 to TRBJ2-2; 8 positions agree with TRBD1. This CDR3 comprises 15 residues. Germline CDR1 is SGHRS and CDR2 is YFSETQ. V gave up 2 bases and J gave up 8 bases; unmatched junction bases: 8. Full variable domain (rest looked up from reference TRBV5-1 and TRBJ2-2): KAGVTQTPRYLIKTRGQQVTLSCSPISGHRSVSWYQQTPGQGLQFLFEYFSETQRNKGNFPGRFSGRQFSNSRSEMNVSTLELGDSALYLCASSFRQGAVGELFFGEGSRLTVL.

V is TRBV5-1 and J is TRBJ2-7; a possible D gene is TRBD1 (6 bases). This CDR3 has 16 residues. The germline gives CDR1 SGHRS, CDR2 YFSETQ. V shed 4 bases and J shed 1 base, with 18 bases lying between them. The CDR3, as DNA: TGCGCCAGCAGCCCTTCCCCGCAGGGGAAATCCTACGAGCAGTACTTC. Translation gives CASSPSPQGKSYEQYF.

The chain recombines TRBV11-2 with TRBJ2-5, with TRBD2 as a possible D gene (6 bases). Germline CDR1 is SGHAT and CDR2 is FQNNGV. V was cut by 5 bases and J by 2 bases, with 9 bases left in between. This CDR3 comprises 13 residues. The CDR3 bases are TGTGCCAGCAGCGCGGGGCATCAAGAGACCCAGTACTTC. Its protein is CASSAGHQETQYF.

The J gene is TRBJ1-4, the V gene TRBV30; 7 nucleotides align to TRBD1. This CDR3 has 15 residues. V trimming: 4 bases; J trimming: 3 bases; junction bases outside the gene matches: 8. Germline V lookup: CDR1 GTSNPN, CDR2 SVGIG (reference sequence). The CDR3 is CAWNSRGLANEKLFF. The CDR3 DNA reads TGTGCCTGGAATTCGAGGGGGCTGGCTAATGAAAAACTGTTTTTT.

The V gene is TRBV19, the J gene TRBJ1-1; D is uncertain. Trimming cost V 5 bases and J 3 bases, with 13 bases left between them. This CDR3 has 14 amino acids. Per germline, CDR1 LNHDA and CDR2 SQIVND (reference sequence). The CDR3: CASSPRTGDTEAFF. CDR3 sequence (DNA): TGTGCCAGTAGTCCGAGGACCGGGGACACTGAAGCTTTCTTT.

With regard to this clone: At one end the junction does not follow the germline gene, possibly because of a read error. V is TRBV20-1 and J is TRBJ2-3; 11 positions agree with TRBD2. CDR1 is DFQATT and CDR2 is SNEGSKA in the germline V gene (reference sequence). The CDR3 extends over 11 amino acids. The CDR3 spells CSAPIAGGIHF. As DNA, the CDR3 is TGCAGTGCTCCGATAGCGGGGGGGATTCATTTT.

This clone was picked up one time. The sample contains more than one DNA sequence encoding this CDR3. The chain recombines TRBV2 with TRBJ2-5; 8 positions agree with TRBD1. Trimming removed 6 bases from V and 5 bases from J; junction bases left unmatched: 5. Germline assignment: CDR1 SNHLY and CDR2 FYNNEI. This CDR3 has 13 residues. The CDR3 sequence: CASRLTGGETQYF. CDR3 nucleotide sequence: TGTGCCAGCAGACTAACAGGGGGGGAGACCCAGTACTTC.

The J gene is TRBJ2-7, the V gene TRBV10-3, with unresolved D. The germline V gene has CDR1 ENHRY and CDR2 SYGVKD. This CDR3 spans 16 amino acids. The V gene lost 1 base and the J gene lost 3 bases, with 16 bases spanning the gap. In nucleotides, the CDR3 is TGTGCCATCAGTGAGTACCCGACTGGTTTGGGCTACGAGCAGTACTTC. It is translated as CAISEYPTGLGYEQYF.

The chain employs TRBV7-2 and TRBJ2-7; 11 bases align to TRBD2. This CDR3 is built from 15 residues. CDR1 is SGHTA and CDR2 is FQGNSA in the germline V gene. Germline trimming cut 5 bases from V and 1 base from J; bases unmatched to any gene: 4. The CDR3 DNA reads TGTGCCAGCAGCCGTAGCGGGGGGGGGTCCTACGAGCAGTACTTC. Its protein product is CASSRSGGGSYEQYF.

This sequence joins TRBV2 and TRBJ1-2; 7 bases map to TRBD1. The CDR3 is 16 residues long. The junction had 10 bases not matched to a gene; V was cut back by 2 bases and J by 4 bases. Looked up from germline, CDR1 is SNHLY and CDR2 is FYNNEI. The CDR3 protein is CASSETIETGTYGYTF. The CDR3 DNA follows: TGTGCCAGCAGTGAAACGATCGAGACAGGGACCTATGGCTACACCTTC.

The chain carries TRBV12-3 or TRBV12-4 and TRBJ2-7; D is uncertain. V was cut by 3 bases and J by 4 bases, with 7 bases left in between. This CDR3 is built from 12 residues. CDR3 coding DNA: TGTGCCAGCAGTTTTAACTCGTACGAGCAGTACTTC. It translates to CASSFNSYEQYF.

This chain's CDR3 is CASSPRAGNTEAFF. For the CDR3, the DNA is TGTGCCAGCAGCCCAAGAGCAGGGAACACTGAAGCTTTCTTT. The rearrangement joins TRBV14 to TRBJ1-1; D is ambiguous. Trimming stripped 4 bases from V and 1 base from J, with 10 bases between. This CDR3 is built from 14 residues. Germline-derived CDR1 and CDR2 are SGHDN and FVKESK.

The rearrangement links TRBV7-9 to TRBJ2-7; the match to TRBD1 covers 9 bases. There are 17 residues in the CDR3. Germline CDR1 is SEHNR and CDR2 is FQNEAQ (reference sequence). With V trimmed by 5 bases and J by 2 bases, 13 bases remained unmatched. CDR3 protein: CASSPRLQGATTYEQYF. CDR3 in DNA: TGTGCCAGCAGCCCCCGTTTACAGGGGGCGACGACCTACGAGCAGTACTTC. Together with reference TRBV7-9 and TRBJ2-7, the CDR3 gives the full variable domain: DTGVSQNPRHKITKRGQNVTFRCDPISEHNRLYWYRQTLGQGPEFLTYFQNEAQLEKSRLLSDRFSAERPKGSFSTLEIQRTEQGDSAMYLCASSPRLQGATTYEQYFGPGTRLTVT.

DNA of the CDR3: TGCGCCAGCAGCGGCGCGGGGGCAACTAATGAAAAACTGTTTTTT. Translating gives CASSGAGATNEKLFF. V is TRBV5-1 and J is TRBJ1-4; TRBD1 might be the D (5 bases). Between the trimmed V and J ends, which lost 4 bases and 0 bases, there was a span of 10 bases. Germline lookup yields CDR1 SGHRS and CDR2 YFSETQ. The CDR3 contains 15 residues.

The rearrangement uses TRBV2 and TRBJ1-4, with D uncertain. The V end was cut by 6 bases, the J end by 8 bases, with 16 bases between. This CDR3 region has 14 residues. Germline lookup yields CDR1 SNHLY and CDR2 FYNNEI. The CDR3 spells CASRSSSGGEKLFF. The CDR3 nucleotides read TGTGCCAGCAGAAGTTCCTCAGGAGGGGAAAAACTGTTTTTT. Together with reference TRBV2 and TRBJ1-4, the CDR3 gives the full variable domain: EPEVTQTPSHQVTQMGQEVILRCVPISNHLYFYWYRQILGQKVEFLVSFYNNEISEKSEIFDDQFSVERPDGSNFTLKIRSTKLEDSAMYFCASRSSSGGEKLFFGSGTQLSVL.

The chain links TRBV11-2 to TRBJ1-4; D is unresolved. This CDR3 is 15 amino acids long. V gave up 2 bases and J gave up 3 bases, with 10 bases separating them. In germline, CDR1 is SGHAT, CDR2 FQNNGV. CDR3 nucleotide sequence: TGTGCCAGCAGCTTATCCTTTCCGGCTAATGAAAAACTGTTTTTT. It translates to CASSLSFPANEKLFF.

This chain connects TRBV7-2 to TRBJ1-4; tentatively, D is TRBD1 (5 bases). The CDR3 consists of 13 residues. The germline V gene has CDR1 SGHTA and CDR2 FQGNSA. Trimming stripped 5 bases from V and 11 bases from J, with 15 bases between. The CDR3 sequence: CASSPDRGGKLFF. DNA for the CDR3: TGTGCCAGCAGCCCGGACCGGGGGGGTAAACTGTTTTTT. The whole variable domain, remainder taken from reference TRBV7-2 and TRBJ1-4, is GAGVSQSPSNKVTEKGKDVELRCDPISGHTALYWYRQSLGQGLEFLIYFQGNSAPDKSGLPSDRFSAERTGGSVSTLTIQRTQQEDSAVYLCASSPDRGGKLFFGSGTQLSVL.

In DNA, the CDR3 is TGCGCCAGCAGCCCCGGACAGGAGTATGGCTACACCTTC. Translation: CASSPGQEYGYTF. V usage is TRBV5-1 and J usage is TRBJ1-2; TRBD1 agrees at 7 bases. The V gene end was trimmed by 4 bases and the J gene end by 5 bases; junction bases not matched to a gene: 5. The germline CDR1 and CDR2 sequences are SGHRS and YFSETQ. The CDR3 consists of 13 residues.

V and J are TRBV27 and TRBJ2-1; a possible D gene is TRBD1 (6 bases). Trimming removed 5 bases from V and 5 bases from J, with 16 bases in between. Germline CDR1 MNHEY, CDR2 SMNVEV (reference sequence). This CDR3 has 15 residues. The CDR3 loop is CASSPTTGGDNEQFF. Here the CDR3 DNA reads TGTGCCAGCAGTCCGACGACAGGTGGGGACAATGAGCAGTTCTTC.

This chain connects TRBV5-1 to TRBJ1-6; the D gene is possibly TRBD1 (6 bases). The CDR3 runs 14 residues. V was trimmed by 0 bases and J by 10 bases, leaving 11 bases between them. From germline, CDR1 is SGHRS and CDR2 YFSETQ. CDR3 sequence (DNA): TGCGCCAGCAGCTTGGGGAACAGGGAGTCACCCCTCCACTTT. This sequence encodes CASSLGNRESPLHF.